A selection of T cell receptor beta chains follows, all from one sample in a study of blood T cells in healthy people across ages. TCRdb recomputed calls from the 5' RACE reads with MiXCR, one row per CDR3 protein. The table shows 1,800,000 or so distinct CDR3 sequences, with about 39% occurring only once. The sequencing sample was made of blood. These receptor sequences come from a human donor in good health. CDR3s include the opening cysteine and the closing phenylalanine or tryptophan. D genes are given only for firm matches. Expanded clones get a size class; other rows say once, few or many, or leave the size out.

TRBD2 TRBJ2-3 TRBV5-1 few CASAGTSGSDTQYF TGCGCCAGCGCAGGGACTAGCGGGTCGGATACGCAGTATTTT
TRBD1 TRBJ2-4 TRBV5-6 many CATHLGGSPNKNIQYF TGTGCCACCCACCTAGGGGGCTCCCCTAACAAAAACATTCAGTACTTC
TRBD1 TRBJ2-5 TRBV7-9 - CASSLFTGVQETQYF TGTGCCAGTAGCTTATTCACAGGGGTACAAGAGACCCAGTACTTC
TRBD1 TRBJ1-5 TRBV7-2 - CAGSGKTGGNQPQHF TGTGCCGGCAGCGGGAAGACAGGGGGAAATCAGCCCCAGCATTTT
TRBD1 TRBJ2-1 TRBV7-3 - CASSLTKGALVEQFF TGTGCCAGCAGCTTAACAAAGGGGGCGCTCGTTGAGCAGTTCTTC
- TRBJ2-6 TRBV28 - CASSLWSGRSGANVLTF TGTGCCAGCAGTTTATGGTCGGGACGTTCTGGGGCCAACGTCCTGACTTTC
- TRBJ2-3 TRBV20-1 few CSARDLARGLGDTQYF TGCAGTGCTAGAGATCTGGCGCGGGGCCTTGGGGATACGCAGTATTTT
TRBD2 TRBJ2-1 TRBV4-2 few CASSQAHGGGTFRSYNEQFF TGTGCCAGCAGCCAAGCTCACGGGGGGGGAACCTTTCGCTCCTACAATGAGCAGTTCTTC
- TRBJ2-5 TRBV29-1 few CSVLDTFQETQYF TGCAGCGTCTTAGACACCTTCCAAGAGACCCAGTACTTC
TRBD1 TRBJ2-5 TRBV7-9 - CASRWTGGEETQYF TGTGCCAGCCGTTGGACAGGGGGCGAGGAGACCCAGTACTTC
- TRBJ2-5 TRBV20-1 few CSAMDGARETQYF TGCAGTGCAATGGACGGGGCGCGTGAGACCCAGTACTTC
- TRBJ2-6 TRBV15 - CATSRGGVTQTGANVLTF TGTGCCACCAGCAGAGGAGGCGTCACTCAAACTGGGGCCAACGTCCTGACTTTC
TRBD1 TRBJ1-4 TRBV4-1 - CASSLSGTGSRYEKLFF TGCGCCAGCAGCCTTTCCGGGACAGGGTCCCGCTATGAAAAACTGTTTTTT
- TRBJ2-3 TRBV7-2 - CATTRGGGADTQYF TGTGCCACCACCAGGGGTGGAGGGGCAGATACGCAGTATTTT
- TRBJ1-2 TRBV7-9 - CASSSRRREGYTF TGTGCCAGCAGCTCGCGCCGTCGGGAGGGCTACACCTTC
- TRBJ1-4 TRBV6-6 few CASSWPQDEKLFF TGTGCCAGCAGTTGGCCACAGGATGAAAAACTGTTTTTT
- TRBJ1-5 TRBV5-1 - CASSPGARGYQPQHF TGCGCCAGCTCCCCGGGAGCCAGGGGTTATCAGCCCCAGCATTTT
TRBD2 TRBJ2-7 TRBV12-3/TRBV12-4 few CASSFLAGDQVETYEQYF TGTGCCAGCAGTTTCCTAGCGGGGGACCAAGTCGAAACCTACGAGCAGTACTTC
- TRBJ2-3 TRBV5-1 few CASSLDGQSSTDTQYF TGCGCCAGCAGCTTGGATGGACAGAGTAGCACAGATACGCAGTATTTT
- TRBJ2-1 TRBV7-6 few CASTKEPRGEQFF TGTGCCAGCACCAAAGAACCTAGGGGTGAGCAGTTCTTC
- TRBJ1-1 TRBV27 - CASSLLSPAEAFF TGTGCCAGCAGTTTATTGTCGCCGGCTGAAGCTTTCTTT
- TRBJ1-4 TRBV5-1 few CASSLGSRLEKLFF TGCGCCAGCAGCTTGGGATCCCGCCTTGAAAAACTGTTTTTT
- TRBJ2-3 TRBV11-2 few CASSLDLVIPTDTQYF TGTGCCAGCAGCTTAGATCTGGTGATCCCCACAGATACGCAGTATTTT
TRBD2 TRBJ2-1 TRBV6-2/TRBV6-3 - CASSFRAGGTNEQFF TGTGCCAGCAGTTTCCGAGCGGGGGGGACCAATGAGCAGTTCTTC
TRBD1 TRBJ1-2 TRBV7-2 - CASISQTGTNYGYTF TGTGCCAGCATTTCCCAGACAGGGACTAACTATGGCTACACCTTC
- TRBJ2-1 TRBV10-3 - CAISEMGSYNEQFF TGTGCCATCAGTGAGATGGGATCCTACAATGAGCAGTTCTTC
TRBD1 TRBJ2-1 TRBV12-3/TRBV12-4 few CASSLQGTGPYNEQFF TGTGCCAGCAGTCTCCAAGGGACAGGGCCATACAATGAGCAGTTCTTC
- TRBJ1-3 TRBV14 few CASSQDRAGNTIYF TGTGCCAGCAGCCAAGACAGGGCCGGAAACACCATATATTTT
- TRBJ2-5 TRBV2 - CVSVVGQETQYF TGTGTCAGCGTAGTGGGCCAAGAGACCCAGTACTTC
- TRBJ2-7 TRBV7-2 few CASSDRGRMEEQYF TGTGCCAGCAGCGATAGGGGACGGATGGAGGAGCAGTACTTC
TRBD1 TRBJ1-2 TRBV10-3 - CAISNLDRDYGHTF TGTGCCATCAGTAATCTTGACAGGGACTATGGCCACACCTTC
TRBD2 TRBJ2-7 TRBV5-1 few CASSLEGTSGDEQYF TGCGCCAGCAGCTTGGAGGGGACTAGCGGGGACGAGCAGTACTTC
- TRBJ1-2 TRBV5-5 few CASSLPQAGGYTF TGTGCCAGCAGCTTACCACAGGCCGGTGGCTACACCTTC
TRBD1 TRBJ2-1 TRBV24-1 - CATSDSTPGQGANEQFF TGTGCCACCAGTGACTCCACACCGGGACAGGGGGCCAATGAGCAGTTCTTC
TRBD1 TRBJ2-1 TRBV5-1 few CASTPDRGGNEQFF TGCGCCAGCACCCCGGACAGGGGCGGCAATGAGCAGTTCTTC
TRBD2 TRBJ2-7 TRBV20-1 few CSAGTSGGRREAQYF TGCAGTGCTGGAACTAGCGGGGGCCGCAGAGAGGCCCAGTACTTC